Following are 24 T cell receptor beta chains from one sample sequenced in a study of post-analysis software for immune sequencing data. The TCR beta cDNA libraries contained unique molecular identifiers. TCRdb itself ran the PCR reads through MiXCR, one entry per CDR3 protein. Of 350,000 to 500,000 distinct CDR3 sequences detected, approximately 39% appear once; the ten largest clones hold approximately 7.1%. Findings and limits, study-wide: Patients showed TRBV5-6, TRBV5-1 and TRBV20-1 among 4 or 5 TRBV segments more frequent than in controls.

These TCRs' antigens remain unknown. Source material: blood. The receptors come from a girl aged 2-10 years with multiple sclerosis.

V usage is TRBV20-1 and J usage is TRBJ2-4; D may correspond to TRBD1 or TRBD2 (5 bases each). The J call could be wrong; TRBJ2-7 is a better fit for the DNA end. The CDR3 has 14 residues. Germline lookup yields CDR1 DFQATT and CDR2 SNEGSKA (reference sequence). The CDR3 DNA reads TGCAGTGCTGGAACCGTGGGGGTCTCCTACGAGCAGTACTTC. Its translation is CSAGTVGVSYEQYF.

This clonotype has just a few counts. V gene TRBV7-3 combines with J gene TRBJ2-1; TRBD2 aligns across 9 bases. The germline V gene encodes CDR1 SGHTA and CDR2 FQGTGA. This CDR3 region has 15 residues. Trimming removed 1 base from V and 5 bases from J; junction bases left unmatched: 3. The CDR3, as DNA: TGTGCCAGCAGCTTAATGGGCGGGGGGGACAATGAGCAGTTCTTC. It encodes CASSLMGGGDNEQFF.

This clonotype was counted ten times or more. The chain joins TRBV29-1 to TRBJ1-2; 9 nucleotides align to TRBD1. Germline CDR1 SQVTM, CDR2 ANQGSEA. This CDR3 has 15 residues. V gave up 6 bases and J gave up 6 bases; unmatched junction bases: 14. The CDR3: CSVGFFPGQGHGYTF. The CDR3 bases are TGCAGCGTCGGATTTTTTCCGGGACAGGGACATGGCTACACCTTC.

This clonotype showed up just a few times. The J gene is TRBJ1-4, the V gene TRBV20-1; D not certain. There are 13 residues in the CDR3. Germline V lookup: CDR1 DFQATT, CDR2 SNEGSKA (reference sequence). Between the trimmed V and J ends, which lost 7 bases and 0 bases, there was a span of 9 bases. CDR3 sequence: CSVRISTNEKLFF. The CDR3 nucleotides are TGCAGTGTTCGGATCTCAACTAATGAAAAACTGTTTTTT.

V and J are TRBV9 and TRBJ2-5; D remains ambiguous. Looked up from germline, CDR1 is SGDLS and CDR2 is YYNGEE. This CDR3 is built from 13 residues. The germline V and J ends were trimmed by 0 bases and 5 bases, with 8 bases remaining between them. The CDR3 protein is CASSVETWETQYF. The CDR3 nucleotides read TGTGCCAGCAGCGTAGAGACGTGGGAGACCCAGTACTTC.

The rearrangement joins TRBV29-1 to TRBJ2-1; no firm D call. CDR3 length: 13 amino acids. V was clipped by 4 bases and J by 0 bases, with 7 bases between them. Germline loops: CDR1 SQVTM, CDR2 ANQGSEA. Here the CDR3 DNA reads TGCAGCGTTGGGGCAGGCTCCTACAATGAGCAGTTCTTC. This gives the protein CSVGAGSYNEQFF.

The chain combines TRBV2 with TRBJ1-1, with 7 bases that match TRBD1. This CDR3 is 13 amino acids long. Germline V gives CDR1 SNHLY, CDR2 FYNNEI. After removal of 7 bases from V and 1 base from J, the junction contained 3 bases not matched to a gene. The CDR3 DNA sequence: TGTGCCAGCATGAGACAGGGGAACACTGAAGCTTTCTTT. Translation: CASMRQGNTEAFF.

This clonotype has more than one count but fewer than ten. The chain uses TRBV6-1 and TRBJ2-3, with D tentatively TRBD1 or TRBD2 (6 bases each). The CDR3 is 18 residues long. Germline assignment: CDR1 MNHNS and CDR2 SASEGT. V was clipped by 5 bases and J by 4 bases, with 25 bases between them. The CDR3 DNA is TGTGCCAGCAGTCGCACCTGGGGGGCCAGCGGAGGTGCAGATACGCAGTATTTT. The encoded protein is CASSRTWGASGGADTQYF.

The chain employs TRBV7-9 and TRBJ1-1; tentatively, D is TRBD1 (5 bases). Germline V gives CDR1 SEHNR, CDR2 FQNEAQ (reference sequence). The CDR3 is 15 amino acids. V was cut by 4 bases and J by 4 bases, with 16 bases left in between. In DNA, the CDR3 is TGTGCCAGCAGCTCCCCGGGACCAAAGGTCACTGAAGCTTTCTTT. Protein: CASSSPGPKVTEAFF.

The chain recombines TRBV5-1 with TRBJ1-2, with 9 bases lining up with TRBD1. The CDR3 extends over 12 amino acids. Trimming at V came to 3 bases and at J to 8 bases, leaving 2 bases not matched to a gene. Germline assignment: CDR1 SGHRS and CDR2 YFSETQ. The CDR3 loop reads CASSWDREGYTF. The CDR3 DNA follows: TGCGCCAGCAGCTGGGACAGGGAGGGCTACACCTTC.

This clonotype was counted between two and nine times. The chain recombines TRBV7-2 with TRBJ2-5, with 7 positions matching TRBD1. Trimming cost V 3 bases and J 11 bases; bases outside gene matches: 9. Germline V gene sequence: CDR1 SGHTA, CDR2 FQGNSA. The CDR3 is made up of 13 amino acids. The CDR3 is CASSLSRQGKQYF. The CDR3 DNA reads as TGTGCCAGCAGCTTGTCGCGACAGGGAAAGCAGTACTTC.

The rearrangement joins TRBV20-1 to TRBJ2-7, with 8 bases matching TRBD2. The junction had 9 bases not matched to a gene; V was cut back by 6 bases and J by 5 bases. CDR1 is DFQATT, CDR2 SNEGSKA, per germline (reference sequence). The CDR3 extends over 13 amino acids. The CDR3: CSAAPAGGNEQYF. The CDR3 region has the DNA TGCAGTGCCGCACCCGCGGGAGGAAACGAGCAGTACTTC.

CDR3 sequence reads: CSVSGGETEAFF. The CDR3 DNA is TGCAGCGTTTCTGGCGGAGAAACTGAAGCTTTCTTT. V gene TRBV29-1 combines with J gene TRBJ1-1, with D hard to call. The CDR3 spans 12 residues. Germline lookup yields CDR1 SQVTM and CDR2 ANQGSEA. The V gene lost 5 bases and the J gene lost 5 bases, with 12 bases spanning the gap.

The chain joins TRBV28 to TRBJ2-1, with 12 bases matching TRBD2. The trim removed 5 bases at V and 4 bases at J, leaving 3 bases unmatched. The germline CDR1 and CDR2 sequences are MDHEN and SYDVKM. There are 15 residues in the CDR3. The CDR3 here is CASSGLAGPYNEQFF. As DNA, the CDR3 is TGTGCCAGCAGTGGACTAGCGGGACCGTACAATGAGCAGTTCTTC.

This rearrangement joins TRBV10-2 to TRBJ2-5, with TRBD2 identical over 8 bases. There are 14 residues in the CDR3. With V trimmed by 0 bases and J by 5 bases, 2 bases remained unmatched. Germline CDR1 and CDR2: WSHSY and SAAADI. CDR3 sequence (DNA): TGCGCCAGCAGTGAGTCGTTAGCGGGGGAGACCCAGTACTTC. Protein sequence: CASSESLAGETQYF.

This chain links TRBV7-9 with TRBJ2-3, with 8 bases lining up with TRBD1. The CDR3 loop spans 17 amino acids. The V gene's germline CDR1 is SEHNR and CDR2 FQNEAQ (reference sequence). V shed 2 bases, J shed 2 bases, and the junction held 9 bases outside the gene matches. In DNA form, the CDR3 reads TGTGCCAGCAGCTTAAACCCCAGGACAGGGAACACAGATACGCAGTATTTT. Translated, it gives CASSLNPRTGNTDTQYF.

The gene calls are TRBV6-2 or TRBV6-3 and TRBJ1-5; the match to TRBD1 covers 7 bases. CDR3 length equals 14 residues. Germline CDR1 MNHEY, CDR2 SVGEGT. The V and J ends lost 0 bases and 7 bases, in that order; junction bases with no gene match: 3. Here the CDR3 DNA reads TGTGCCAGCAGTTACTCGACAGGGTGGCAGCCCCAGCATTTT. Translating it yields CASSYSTGWQPQHF.

This clonotype appeared a few times. This chain connects TRBV6-1 to TRBJ2-7, with D unclear. The germline V gene has CDR1 MNHNS and CDR2 SASEGT. The CDR3 consists of 12 residues. V gave up 2 bases and J gave up 10 bases, with 12 bases separating them. In DNA, the CDR3 is TGTGCCAGCAGTGAATTCCAGGCTCTACAGTACTTC. Amino acid sequence: CASSEFQALQYF.

This clonotype was seen a handful of times. V usage is TRBV28 and J usage is TRBJ2-3, with D unclear. The CDR3 is 14 amino acids. Trimming cost V 7 bases and J 2 bases, with 13 bases left between them. Germline V CDR1 and CDR2: MDHEN, SYDVKM. As DNA, the CDR3 is TGTGCCAGCACCCCAAAGGCGAACACAGATACGCAGTATTTT. Protein: CASTPKANTDTQYF.

The sample holds a few counts of this clonotype. The chain carries TRBV10-3 and TRBJ1-1, with D possibly being TRBD1 (5 bases). Germline CDR1 is ENHRY and CDR2 is SYGVKD. The V and J ends lost 11 bases and 0 bases respectively, with 13 bases between them. The CDR3 sequence is 13 residues long. In DNA, the CDR3 is TGTGCCGCCGCCGGGGCCATGAACACTGAAGCTTTCTTT. Translation: CAAAGAMNTEAFF.

V usage is TRBV20-1 and J usage is TRBJ2-3; a weak D match, TRBD1 (6 bases). Germline-derived CDR1 and CDR2 are DFQATT and SNEGSKA (reference sequence). This CDR3 contains 16 residues. Trimming pared 0 bases from V and 5 bases from J, leaving 18 bases between. The CDR3 bases are TGCAGTGCTAGAGATCATCTCCAGGGGATGATAGATACGCAGTATTTT. It codes for CSARDHLQGMIDTQYF.

The chain combines TRBV6-5 with TRBJ2-3; TRBD2 agrees at 8 bases. Germline CDR1 MNHEY, CDR2 SVGAGI. Trimming took 8 bases from V and 2 from J; bases not matched to a gene: 6. CDR3 length equals 14 residues. This chain's CDR3 is CASGLSGITDTQYF. The CDR3 coding sequence is TGTGCCAGCGGCCTTAGCGGGATCACAGATACGCAGTATTTT.

This clonotype came up many times. This CDR3 reads CASSGDGTGIGYTF. CDR3 nucleotides: TGCGCCAGCAGCGGCGACGGGACAGGGATCGGCTACACCTTC. This chain connects TRBV5-1 to TRBJ1-2; TRBD1 matches 9 bases. This CDR3 spans 14 amino acids. The germline V gene has CDR1 SGHRS and CDR2 YFSETQ. V shed 4 bases, J shed 8 bases, and the junction held 9 bases outside the gene matches.

This clonotype was counted only a few times. This chain connects TRBV7-9 to TRBJ2-1, with 12 bases matching TRBD2. The CDR3 is 15 residues long. CDR1 and CDR2 from the germline V gene are SEHNR and FQNEAQ (reference sequence). Unmatched junction bases numbered 8, after V lost 7 bases and J lost 7 bases. The CDR3 sequence: CASNLGLAGLNEQFF. In DNA, the CDR3 is TGTGCCAGCAACCTAGGACTAGCGGGGTTGAATGAGCAGTTCTTC.